These 13 T cell receptor beta chains originate from one sample sequenced in a study of blood T cells in healthy people across ages. Through a sample-barcoded 5' primer and a J-beta primer mix, a second PCR was run for roughly 6 to 11 cycles. In TCRdb, the 5' RACE reads were re-called with MiXCR into one record per CDR3 protein. The sample yields over 700,000 distinct CDR3 sequences, approximately 25% seen once. This same sample was also part of a study on T cells of mothers and their children.

Sequenced sample: blood. All receptors derive from a boy younger than 18 in good health.

CDR3 bases: TGCAGTGCGGTACCCAACCGGGACATCCAAGAGACCCAGTACTTC. It yields the protein CSAVPNRDIQETQYF. This chain joins TRBV20-1 and TRBJ2-5, with D perhaps matching TRBD1 (6 bases). This CDR3 has 15 residues. CDR1 and CDR2 (germline): DFQATT, SNEGSKA (reference sequence). Trimming took off 6 bases at V and 1 base at J, with 18 bases between the two ends.

The chain couples TRBV20-1 to TRBJ2-3; possibly TRBD2 for D (6 bases). Trimming removed 2 bases at V and 5 bases at J, with 20 bases between. Germline V gene sequence: CDR1 DFQATT, CDR2 SNEGSKA (reference sequence). The length of the CDR3 is 16 residues. In DNA, the CDR3 is TGCAGTGCTAGAACCGATTATCCCGGGAGTGGAGATACGCAGTATTTT. The encoded protein is CSARTDYPGSGDTQYF.

Turning to this clonotype: One end of the junction is discordant with germline, which a read error may explain. The chain joins TRBV11-2 to TRBJ1-2; 7 bases are a match to TRBD1. Germline CDR1 reads SGHAT; CDR2 reads FQNNGV. This CDR3 contains 17 residues. CDR3 in amino acids: CAGSSWDSPNPNYGYTF. CDR3 DNA sequence: TGTGCCGGCAGCTCCTGGGACAGCCCAAACCCCAACTATGGCTACACCTTC.

This clonotype was recorded a few times. The chain combines TRBV7-9 with TRBJ2-5, with D possibly being TRBD1 (7 bases). The V and J ends lost 3 bases and 9 bases respectively, with 20 bases between them. This CDR3 region has 15 residues. Germline lookup yields CDR1 SEHNR and CDR2 FQNEAQ (reference sequence). The CDR3 is CASSLAQGDSGPQYF. CDR3 DNA: TGTGCCAGCAGCTTGGCTCAGGGGGACTCGGGTCCCCAGTACTTC. The whole variable domain, filled in from reference TRBV7-9 and TRBJ2-5, reads DTGVSQNPRHKITKRGQNVTFRCDPISEHNRLYWYRQTLGQGPEFLTYFQNEAQLEKSRLLSDRFSAERPKGSFSTLEIQRTEQGDSAMYLCASSLAQGDSGPQYFGPGTRLLVL.

This chain joins TRBV13 and TRBJ2-5; no clear D. There are 13 residues in the CDR3. Germline CDR1 and CDR2: PRHDT and FYEKMQ (reference sequence). Trimming took off 5 bases at V and 4 bases at J, with 11 bases between the two ends. The CDR3 nucleotides are TGTGCCAGCAGCCCGGCCCGAGGAGAGACCCAGTACTTC. Translated: CASSPARGETQYF.

This clonotype has just a few counts. J is TRBJ2-5 and V is TRBV6-5; no clear D gene. Trimming took off 3 bases at V and 4 bases at J, with 9 bases between the two ends. Germline CDR1 MNHEY, CDR2 SVGAGI. CDR3 length: 13 residues. The CDR3 is CASSYLWGETQYF. The CDR3 nucleotides are TGTGCCAGCAGTTATCTCTGGGGAGAGACCCAGTACTTC.

This clonotype has more than one count but fewer than ten. The chain joins TRBV18 to TRBJ2-3; tentatively, D is TRBD1 (5 bases). This CDR3 comprises 15 residues. Trimming stripped 2 bases from V and 6 bases from J, with 15 bases between. Per germline, CDR1 KGHSH and CDR2 LQKENI. CDR3 in DNA: TGTGCCAGCTCACCAAGTACAGGATCACCGGATACGCAGTATTTT. It specifies CASSPSTGSPDTQYF.

The chain has TRBV11-2 and TRBJ2-2; TRBD2 agrees at 11 bases. The germline V gene has CDR1 SGHAT and CDR2 FQNNGV. The CDR3 consists of 19 residues. The V and J ends lost 1 base and 6 bases, in that order; junction bases with no gene match: 13. CDR3 coding DNA: TGTGCCAGCAGCTTAGCCCCTTGGCGTAGCGGGAGGGTTCCCGGGGAGCTGTTTTTT. It translates to CASSLAPWRSGRVPGELFF.

This clonotype was counted only a few times. This sequence joins TRBV3-1 and TRBJ2-7; D gene ambiguous. The CDR3 consists of 14 residues. Germline V gives CDR1 LGHDT, CDR2 YNNKEL (reference sequence). The V end was cut by 1 base, the J end by 2 bases, with 9 bases between. The CDR3 loop is CASSQAQKPYEQYF. The CDR3 DNA sequence: TGTGCCAGCAGCCAAGCACAGAAACCCTACGAGCAGTACTTC.

This rearrangement joins TRBV19 to TRBJ2-6; either TRBD1 or TRBD2 may fit D (5 bases each). Germline CDR1 LNHDA, CDR2 SQIVND (reference sequence). V was cut by 6 bases and J by 0 bases, with 12 bases left in between. CDR3 size: 16 residues. In DNA form, the CDR3 reads TGTGCCAGTAGCGGGGCCTCCGTCTCTGGGGCCAACGTCCTGACTTTC. It encodes CASSGASVSGANVLTF.

This sequence joins TRBV28 and TRBJ1-4, with D possibly being TRBD1 (5 bases). The V end was cut by 8 bases, the J end by 4 bases, with 14 bases between. This CDR3 has 14 residues. Germline V lookup: CDR1 MDHEN, CDR2 SYDVKM. The CDR3: CASGVGALNEKLFF. CDR3 DNA sequence: TGTGCCAGCGGGGTTGGGGCCCTTAATGAAAAACTGTTTTTT.

This chain uses TRBV20-1 with TRBJ2-1; 8 bases fit TRBD1. The CDR3 has 16 amino acids. Looked up from germline, CDR1 is DFQATT and CDR2 is SNEGSKA (reference sequence). The ends lost 5 bases at V and 2 bases at J; junction bases unmatched: 11. The CDR3 here is CSAPKMGQVTYNEQFF. Here the CDR3 DNA reads TGCAGTGCTCCCAAGATGGGACAGGTGACCTACAATGAGCAGTTCTTC.

This clonotype turned up a few times. V and J are TRBV6-1 and TRBJ2-1, with TRBD2 as a possible D gene (5 bases). The CDR3 runs 16 residues. V lost 6 bases, J lost 7 bases, and 22 bases lay in between. The germline gives CDR1 MNHNS, CDR2 SASEGT. The CDR3: CASSPAPDPLVNEQFF. In nucleotides, the CDR3 is TGTGCCAGCAGCCCCGCACCGGACCCACTAGTGAATGAGCAGTTCTTC.